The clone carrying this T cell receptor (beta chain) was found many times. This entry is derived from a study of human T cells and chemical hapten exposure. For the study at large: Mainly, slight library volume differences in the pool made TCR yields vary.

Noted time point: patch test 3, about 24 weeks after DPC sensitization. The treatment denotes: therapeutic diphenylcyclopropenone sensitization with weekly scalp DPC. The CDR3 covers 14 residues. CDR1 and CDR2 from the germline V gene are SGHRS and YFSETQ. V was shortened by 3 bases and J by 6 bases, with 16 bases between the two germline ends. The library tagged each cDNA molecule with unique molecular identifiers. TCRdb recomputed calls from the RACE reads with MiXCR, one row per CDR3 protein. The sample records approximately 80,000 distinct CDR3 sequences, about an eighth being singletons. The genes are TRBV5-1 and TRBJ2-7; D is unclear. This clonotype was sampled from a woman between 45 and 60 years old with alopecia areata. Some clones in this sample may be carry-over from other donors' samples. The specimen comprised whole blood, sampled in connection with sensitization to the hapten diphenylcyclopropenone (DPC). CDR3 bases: TGCGCCAGCAGCTCCACCGGTGGCTTGTTCGAGCAGTACTTC. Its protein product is CASSSTGGLFEQYF. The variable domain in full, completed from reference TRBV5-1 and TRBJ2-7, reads KAGVTQTPRYLIKTRGQQVTLSCSPISGHRSVSWYQQTPGQGLQFLFEYFSETQRNKGNFPGRFSGRQFSNSRSEMNVSTLELGDSALYLCASSSTGGLFEQYFGPGTRLTVT.